Given below is one T cell receptor (beta chain) in context. Its antigen is undetermined. The CDR3 spans 14 residues. Trimming took 6 bases from V and 2 from J; bases not matched to a gene: 0. From germline, CDR1 is MNHEY and CDR2 SMNVEV (reference sequence). This sample stems from a study of cytomegalovirus exposure and HLA in healthy donors. Study-level results: Specificity for CMV antigens was confirmed in vitro for a few of the CMV-associated chains.

The donors were in the approximately 120-subject validation cohort, distinct from the approximately 670-subject first cohort. TCRdb's copy holds only in-frame clones and misses some; the assay was immunoSEQ multiplex PCR. In the table there are over 250,000 clones, 65% to 90% of which are singletons. The TCR was taken from a woman under 30 in good health and CMV-seronegative. The rearrangement links TRBV27 to TRBJ2-7, with TRBD2 identical over 14 bases. The sequenced sample was PBMCs. The chain's CDR3 is CASRGLAGAYEQYF. DNA for the CDR3: TGTGCCAGCAGGGGACTAGCGGGAGCCTACGAGCAGTACTTC.